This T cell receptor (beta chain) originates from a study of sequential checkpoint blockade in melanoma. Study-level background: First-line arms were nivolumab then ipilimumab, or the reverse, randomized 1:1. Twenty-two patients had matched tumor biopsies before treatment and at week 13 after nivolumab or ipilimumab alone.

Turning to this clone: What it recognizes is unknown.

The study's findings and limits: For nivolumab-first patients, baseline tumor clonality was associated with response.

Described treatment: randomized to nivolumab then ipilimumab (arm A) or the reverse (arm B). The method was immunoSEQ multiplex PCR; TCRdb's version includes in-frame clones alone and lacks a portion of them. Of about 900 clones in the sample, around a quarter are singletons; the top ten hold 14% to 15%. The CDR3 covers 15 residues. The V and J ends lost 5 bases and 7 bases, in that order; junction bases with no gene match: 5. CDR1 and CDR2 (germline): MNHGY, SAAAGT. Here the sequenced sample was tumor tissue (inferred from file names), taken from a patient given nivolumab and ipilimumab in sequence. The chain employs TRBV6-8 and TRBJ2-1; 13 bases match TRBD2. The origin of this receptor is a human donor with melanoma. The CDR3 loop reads CASSRTSGGGNEQFF. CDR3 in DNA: TGTGCCAGCAGTCGGACTAGCGGGGGAGGGAATGAGCAGTTCTTC.